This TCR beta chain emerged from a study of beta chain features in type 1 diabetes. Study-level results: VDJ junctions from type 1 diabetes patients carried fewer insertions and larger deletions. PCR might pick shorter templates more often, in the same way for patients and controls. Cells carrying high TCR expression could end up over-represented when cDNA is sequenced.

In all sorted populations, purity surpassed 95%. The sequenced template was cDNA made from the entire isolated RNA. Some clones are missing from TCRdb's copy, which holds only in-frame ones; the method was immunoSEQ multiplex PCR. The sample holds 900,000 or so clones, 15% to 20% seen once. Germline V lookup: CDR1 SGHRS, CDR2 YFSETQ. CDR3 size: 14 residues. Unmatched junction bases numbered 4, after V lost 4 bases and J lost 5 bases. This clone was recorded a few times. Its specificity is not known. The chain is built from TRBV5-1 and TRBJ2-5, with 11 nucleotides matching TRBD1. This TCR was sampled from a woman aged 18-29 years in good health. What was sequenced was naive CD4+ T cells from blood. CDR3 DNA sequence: TGCGCCAGCAGCACCGGGACAGGGGGTGAGACCCAGTACTTC. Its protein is CASSTGTGGETQYF.